Given below is one T cell receptor (beta chain) in context. The antigen is undetermined. This was a deep-level run. Here immunoSEQ multiplex PCR was the method, and the copy in TCRdb shows in-frame clones only, minus some. The sample has roughly 2.4 million clones, around 95% seen once. This entry comes from a study of shared clonotypes between healthy human individuals. General study findings and limits: Estimated clonotype richness was generally higher in naive than memory subsets.

This CDR3 has 11 residues. CDR1 is WNHNN and CDR2 is SYGVQD in the germline V gene (reference sequence). Trimming removed 3 bases from V and 6 bases from J, with 4 bases in between. Both subsets, CD45RA+ naive and CD45RA-negative memory, were split from the CD4+ cells. Sequencing used naive CD4+ T cells sorted from blood. Described subset: CD45RA+ positively selected. This TCR derives from a man between 18 and 35 years old in good health. This sequence joins TRBV10-1 and TRBJ2-3, with unresolved D. CDR3: CASSDMDTQYF. The DNA of the CDR3 is TGCGCCAGCAGTGATATGGATACGCAGTATTTT.